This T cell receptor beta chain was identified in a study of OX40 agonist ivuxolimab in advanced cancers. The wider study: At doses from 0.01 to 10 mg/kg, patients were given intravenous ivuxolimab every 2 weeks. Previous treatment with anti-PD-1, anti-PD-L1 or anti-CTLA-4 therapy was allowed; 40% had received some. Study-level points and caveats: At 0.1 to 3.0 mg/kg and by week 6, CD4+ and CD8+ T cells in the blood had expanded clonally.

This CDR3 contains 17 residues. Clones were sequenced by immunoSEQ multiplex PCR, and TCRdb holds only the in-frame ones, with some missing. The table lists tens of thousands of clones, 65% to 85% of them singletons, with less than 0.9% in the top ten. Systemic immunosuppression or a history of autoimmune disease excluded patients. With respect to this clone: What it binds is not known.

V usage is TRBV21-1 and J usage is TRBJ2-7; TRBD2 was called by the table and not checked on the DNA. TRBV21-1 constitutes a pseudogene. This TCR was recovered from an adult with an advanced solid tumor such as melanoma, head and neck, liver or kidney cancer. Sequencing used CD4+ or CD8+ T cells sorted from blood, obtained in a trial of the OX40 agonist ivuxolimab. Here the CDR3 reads CASSKGIATPSSYEQYF. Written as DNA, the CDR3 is TGTGCCAGCAGCAAAGGGATAGCGACACCGAGCTCCTACGAGCAGTACTTC.